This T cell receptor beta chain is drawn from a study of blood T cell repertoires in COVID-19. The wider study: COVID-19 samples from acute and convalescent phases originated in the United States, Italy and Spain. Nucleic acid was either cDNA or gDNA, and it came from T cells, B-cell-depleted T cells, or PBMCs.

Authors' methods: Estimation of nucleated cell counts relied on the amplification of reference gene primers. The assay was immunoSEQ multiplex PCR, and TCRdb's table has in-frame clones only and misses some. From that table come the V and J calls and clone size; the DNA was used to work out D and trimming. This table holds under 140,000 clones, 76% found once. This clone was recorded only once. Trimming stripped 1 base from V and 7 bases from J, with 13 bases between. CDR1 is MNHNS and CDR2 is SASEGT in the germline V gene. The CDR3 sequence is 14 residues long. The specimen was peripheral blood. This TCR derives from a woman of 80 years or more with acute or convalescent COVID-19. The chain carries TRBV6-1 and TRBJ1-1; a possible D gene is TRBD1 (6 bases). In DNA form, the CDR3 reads TGTGCCAGCAGTGAAGTTGCAGGGGTCCTTGAAGCTTTCTTT. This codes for CASSEVAGVLEAFF.